This entry lists 12 T cell receptor beta chains sequenced from one sample in a study of blood T cell repertoires in COVID-19. Clones were sequenced by immunoSEQ multiplex PCR, and TCRdb holds only the in-frame ones, with some missing. Of roughly 190,000 clones in the sample, under 90% were seen once. The sequenced sample was peripheral blood. The receptor source for this set is a human donor in a cohort sampled during active COVID-19.

The rearrangement links TRBV5-8 to TRBJ1-6, with D uncertain. The CDR3 extends over 14 amino acids. Trimming pared 0 bases from V and 10 bases from J, leaving 11 bases between. Germline values: CDR1 SGHTS, CDR2 YDEGEE. CDR3 region: CASSLARTRSPLHF. CDR3 bases: TGTGCCAGCAGCTTGGCCAGGACTCGGTCACCCCTCCACTTT.

In this sample, this clone turned up once. The CDR3: CASSDLGQMNFYGYTF. Written as DNA, the CDR3 is TGTGCCAGCAGTGACTTGGGACAAATGAACTTCTATGGCTACACCTTC. The genes are TRBV6-4 and TRBJ1-2, with a weak D call TRBD1 (6 bases). This CDR3 has 16 residues. Between the trimmed V and J ends, which lost 1 base and 4 bases, there was a span of 16 bases. Per the germline V gene, CDR1 is MRHNA and CDR2 is SNTAGT.

The V gene is TRBV28, the J gene TRBJ1-3; D gene uncertain. V was shortened by 3 bases and J by 0 bases, with 6 bases between the two germline ends. CDR1 is MDHEN and CDR2 is SYDVKM in the germline V gene. The CDR3 contains 14 residues. CDR3 amino acids: CASSFANSGNTIYF. In DNA form, the CDR3 reads TGTGCCAGCAGTTTCGCTAACTCTGGAAACACCATATATTTT.

This chain connects TRBV12-3 or TRBV12-4 to TRBJ2-7; a possible D gene is TRBD1 (5 bases). This CDR3 region has 12 residues. Trimming shortened V by 3 bases and J by 10 bases, and 13 bases separated the two germline ends. Here the CDR3 DNA reads TGTGCCAGCAGTTTGGGGCTACTACGACAGTACGTC. Residues: CASSLGLLRQYV.

This chain links TRBV10-3 with TRBJ2-7; 8 bases align to TRBD2. Germline V gene sequence: CDR1 ENHRY, CDR2 SYGVKD. The CDR3 has 16 amino acids. The V segment lost 0 bases and the J segment 4 bases; nucleotides outside the gene matches: 8. The CDR3 here is CAISESELAGRYEQYF. CDR3 nucleotide sequence: TGTGCCATCAGTGAGTCAGAGTTAGCGGGACGGTACGAGCAGTACTTC.

The table lists this clone with a count of one. This chain joins TRBV7-9 and TRBJ1-1, with D possibly matching TRBD1 (6 bases). The CDR3 contains 14 residues. The V and J ends lost 4 bases and 4 bases respectively, with 13 bases between them. Germline values: CDR1 SEHNR, CDR2 FQNEAQ (reference sequence). The CDR3 DNA sequence: TGTGCCAGCAGCTCCCAGGTACAGGGCACTGAAGCTTTCTTT. Protein sequence: CASSSQVQGTEAFF.

The chain links TRBV5-3 to TRBJ2-2; D is uncertain. TRBV5-3 is labeled an ORF, and its function is uncertain. Trimming shortened V by 3 bases and J by 4 bases, and 4 bases separated the two germline ends. The CDR3 is made up of 12 amino acids. Written as DNA, the CDR3 is TGTGCCAGAAGCTGCAGCACCGGGGAGCTGTTTTTT. It encodes CARSCSTGELFF.

The CDR3 DNA follows: TGTGCCAGTAACTTACAGGGGGCGTCTCAGCCCCAGCATTTT. This gives the protein CASNLQGASQPQHF. The V gene is TRBV19, the J gene TRBJ1-5; 9 bases map to TRBD1. Germline V gives CDR1 LNHDA, CDR2 SQIVND (reference sequence). The junction had 7 bases not matched to a gene; V was cut back by 7 bases and J by 6 bases. The CDR3 is made up of 14 amino acids.

The chain joins TRBV6-5 to TRBJ1-1; 7 bases map to TRBD1. Trimming removed 6 bases from V and 0 bases from J; junction bases left unmatched: 7. In germline, CDR1 is MNHEY, CDR2 SVGAGI. This CDR3 contains 15 residues. CDR3 nucleotides: TGTGCCAGCAGGTTACAGGGGACCCTGAACACTGAAGCTTTCTTT. Protein sequence: CASRLQGTLNTEAFF.

This clone was counted only a few times. CDR3 region: CASSVAGARDTQYF. The CDR3 DNA reads TGCGCCAGCAGTGTCGCGGGGGCGCGGGATACGCAGTATTTT. The V and J genes are TRBV10-2 and TRBJ2-3, with D possibly TRBD2 on 7 matching bases. The V gene's germline CDR1 is WSHSY and CDR2 SAAADI. The germline V and J ends were trimmed by 4 bases and 6 bases, with 14 bases remaining between them. The length of the CDR3 is 14 residues.

The chain employs TRBV6-1 and TRBJ1-2; D perhaps matches TRBD1 (5 bases). V lost 2 bases and J 6 bases, leaving 19 bases between the germline ends. Germline lookup yields CDR1 MNHNS and CDR2 SASEGT. The CDR3 has 16 residues. This chain's CDR3 is CASSENHRLNLHGYTF. CDR3 DNA sequence: TGTGCCAGCAGTGAAAACCACAGGCTTAATTTGCATGGCTACACCTTC.

The V and J genes are TRBV24-1 and TRBJ1-2, with unresolved D. Germline loops: CDR1 KGHDR, CDR2 SFDVKD. The CDR3 extends over 14 amino acids. The ends were cut back, 1 base at V and 4 bases at J, with 9 bases in the middle. CDR3 loop: CATSDLKYSYGYTF. The CDR3 nucleotides read TGTGCCACCAGTGATTTAAAGTATAGCTATGGCTACACCTTC.